Reported below is one T cell receptor beta chain. This record comes from a study of blood T cell repertoires in COVID-19. The CDR3 contains 14 residues. Germline lookup yields CDR1 LNHDA and CDR2 SQIVND (reference sequence). J lost 10 bases, V lost 1 base, and 1 base had no gene match. As processed by the authors: Scientists estimated how many nucleated cells there were by amplifying reference gene primers. Generated by immunoSEQ multiplex PCR, the TCRdb table keeps only in-frame clones and is missing some. V and J calls and clone size are those listed in that table; D and trimming were worked out from the DNA. The sample lists just over 300,000 clones, roughly 87% occurring once.

This chain links TRBV19 with TRBJ2-2; 12 bases align to TRBD2. This TCR came from a man between 18 and 29 years old with active or convalescent COVID-19. Material: peripheral blood. This CDR3 reads CASSIGTSGEELFF. The CDR3 region has the DNA TGTGCCAGTAGTATAGGGACTAGCGGGGAGGAGCTGTTTTTT.